This passage covers 20 T cell receptor beta chains from one sample sequenced in a study of T cell responses to AZD1222 COVID-19 vaccine (dated by TCRdb to the early 2020s). Library preparation used the immunoSEQ multiplex PCR assay. TCRdb holds this immuneACCESS table with in-frame rearrangements only. Some clones are missing; in checked studies, unresolved V genes explain under half, and the rest has no known cause. In all, the sample holds about 150,000 clones, and roughly 88% of those were seen once. The ten biggest clones cover about 6.5% of the sample. The sample's time point label is to be understood as: about 28 days (+/-7) after the second vaccine dose. Sequencing used peripheral blood, obtained 28 days after the second AZD1222 dose. The receptors were sampled from an adult who received the AZD1222 COVID-19 vaccine.

The rearrangement uses TRBV6-1 and TRBJ1-6; D perhaps matches TRBD1 (5 bases). V gave up 2 bases and J gave up 11 bases, with 13 bases separating them. The germline gives CDR1 MNHNS, CDR2 SASEGT. The CDR3 spans 14 residues. CDR3 sequence reads: CASSEPNPGAPLHF. In DNA, the CDR3 is TGTGCCAGCAGTGAACCCAATCCGGGGGCACCCCTCCACTTT.

The V call is TRBV7-2, the J call TRBJ1-6, with no clear D. The CDR3 sequence is 13 residues long. Germline CDR1 SGHTA, CDR2 FQGNSA. Between the trimmed V and J ends, which lost 4 bases and 9 bases, there was a span of 10 bases. The CDR3 DNA reads TGTGCCAGCAGCTCCCTGCGAGGTTCACCCCTCCACTTT. Translation gives CASSSLRGSPLHF.

The V gene is TRBV4-3, the J gene TRBJ2-3; a weak D match, TRBD2 (7 bases). The CDR3 spans 17 residues. Germline V gene data show CDR1 as LGHNA and CDR2 as YSLEER. V was shortened by 0 bases and J by 5 bases, with 18 bases between the two germline ends. This chain's CDR3 is CASSQDSWGGPGDTQYF. In DNA form, the CDR3 reads TGCGCCAGCAGCCAAGATTCTTGGGGGGGCCCCGGAGATACGCAGTATTTT.

This sequence joins TRBV28 and TRBJ1-1; 10 positions agree with TRBD1. The ends lost 5 bases at V and 10 bases at J; junction bases unmatched: 7. Germline CDR1 and CDR2: MDHEN and SYDVKM. The CDR3 is made up of 13 amino acids. CDR3 amino acids: CASSPRRDRGAFF. In DNA, the CDR3 is TGTGCCAGCAGTCCCCGGAGGGACAGGGGAGCTTTCTTT.

The rearrangement joins TRBV10-1 to TRBJ2-5; D remains ambiguous. Germline V CDR1 and CDR2: WNHNN, SYGVQD (reference sequence). This CDR3 contains 14 residues. Trimming pared 3 bases from V and 1 base from J, leaving 9 bases between. CDR3 nucleotide sequence: TGCGCCAGCAGTGACGGCGGATCCCAAGAGACCCAGTACTTC. Translation gives CASSDGGSQETQYF.

This rearrangement joins TRBV9 to TRBJ1-1, with D tentatively TRBD1 (5 bases). Trimming stripped 4 bases from V and 1 base from J, with 14 bases between. In germline, CDR1 is SGDLS, CDR2 YYNGEE. CDR3 length: 15 residues. CDR3 DNA: TGTGCCAGCAGCACCCAGACAGCCGCGAACACTGAAGCTTTCTTT. Its protein product is CASSTQTAANTEAFF.

J is TRBJ2-7 and V is TRBV19; no clear D gene. This CDR3 comprises 15 residues. Germline lookup yields CDR1 LNHDA and CDR2 SQIVND (reference sequence). With 2 bases removed from V and 4 bases from J, the gap between germline ends came to 15 bases. In DNA form, the CDR3 reads TGTGCCAGTAGTATAACGTACGCCGTAGGGTACGAGCAGTACTTC. As protein: CASSITYAVGYEQYF. Combining the CDR3 with reference TRBV19 and TRBJ2-7 gives the whole variable domain DGGITQSPKYLFRKEGQNVTLSCEQNLNHDAMYWYRQDPGQGLRLIYYSQIVNDFQKGDIAEGYSVSREKKESFPLTVTSAQKNPTAFYLCASSITYAVGYEQYFGPGTRLTVT.

The chain employs TRBV20-1 and TRBJ1-5; D is ambiguous. The CDR3 runs to 11 residues. V lost 4 bases and J 7 bases, leaving 8 bases between the germline ends. Germline V gene lookup returns CDR1 DFQATT and CDR2 SNEGSKA (reference sequence). The CDR3 sequence is CSAILEQPQHF. Here the CDR3 DNA reads TGCAGTGCTATTCTTGAACAGCCCCAGCATTTT.

This rearrangement joins TRBV11-2 to TRBJ2-7; D could derive from TRBD1 or TRBD2 (6 bases each). CDR3 length equals 15 residues. Trimming removed 1 base from V and 5 bases from J, with 15 bases in between. Germline CDR1 reads SGHAT; CDR2 reads FQNNGV. Here the CDR3 reads CASSLVGGTSDEQYF. The CDR3 coding sequence is TGTGCCAGCAGCTTAGTCGGCGGGACAAGTGACGAGCAGTACTTC.

The chain links TRBV5-8 to TRBJ2-7; unclear D gene. The CDR3 is 13 residues long. V lost 6 bases, J lost 0 bases, and 10 bases lay in between. Per germline, CDR1 SGHTS and CDR2 YDEGEE. For the CDR3, the DNA is TGTGCCAGCAATGTTCCAAACTCCTACGAGCAGTACTTC. Translation gives CASNVPNSYEQYF.

This chain joins TRBV11-2 and TRBJ2-7; 8 bases match TRBD1. CDR3 length: 15 residues. The V gene end was trimmed by 3 bases and the J gene end by 2 bases; junction bases not matched to a gene: 6. Per germline, CDR1 SGHAT and CDR2 FQNNGV. For the CDR3, the DNA is TGTGCCAGCAGCTTGAGAGGACAGGGTCCCTACGAGCAGTACTTC. It yields the protein CASSLRGQGPYEQYF.

V usage is TRBV19 and J usage is TRBJ2-6; no clear D. Trimming cost V 7 bases and J 2 bases, with 9 bases left between them. The V gene's germline CDR1 is LNHDA and CDR2 SQIVND (reference sequence). The CDR3 covers 14 residues. In nucleotides, the CDR3 is TGTGCCAGTAAGGCGAAAACTGGGGCCAACGTCCTGACTTTC. Amino acids: CASKAKTGANVLTF.

V is TRBV7-2 and J is TRBJ1-6, with 11 positions matching TRBD1. The length of the CDR3 is 16 residues. Germline V gene data show CDR1 as SGHTA and CDR2 as FQGNSA. V shed 5 bases, J shed 18 bases, and the junction held 18 bases outside the gene matches. The CDR3 protein is CASSGGTGGLTIRPHF. CDR3 nucleotides: TGTGCCAGCAGCGGCGGGACAGGGGGACTTACGATACGTCCCCACTTT. The full variable domain, with the rest looked up from reference TRBV7-2 and TRBJ1-6, is GAGVSQSPSNKVTEKGKDVELRCDPISGHTALYWYRQSLGQGLEFLIYFQGNSAPDKSGLPSDRFSAERTGGSVSTLTIQRTQQEDSAVYLCASSGGTGGLTIRPHFGNGTRLTVT.

Turning to this clone: Distinct nucleotide sequences in the sample also encode this CDR3. For the CDR3, the DNA is TGTGCCAGCAGTTTATCTGGGGCCAACGTCCTGACTTTC. Its protein is CASSLSGANVLTF. The chain employs TRBV28 and TRBJ2-6; D is unresolved. Between the trimmed V and J ends, which lost 1 base and 2 bases, there was a span of 0 bases. From germline, CDR1 is MDHEN and CDR2 SYDVKM. The CDR3 loop spans 13 amino acids.

The V gene is TRBV5-1, the J gene TRBJ1-2; TRBD1 matches at 8 bases. CDR3 length: 14 residues. Germline V gene sequence: CDR1 SGHRS, CDR2 YFSETQ. The junction had 7 bases not matched to a gene; V was cut back by 2 bases and J by 7 bases. The CDR3: CASSFDRGGGGYTF. CDR3 bases: TGCGCCAGCAGCTTCGACAGGGGAGGAGGTGGCTACACCTTC.

V is TRBV5-4 and J is TRBJ1-2; tentatively, D is TRBD1 (6 bases). Germline assignment: CDR1 SGHNT and CDR2 YYREEE (reference sequence). The CDR3 runs to 13 residues. With 2 bases removed from V and 8 bases from J, the gap between germline ends came to 13 bases. CDR3 sequence reads: CASSLTGPRGYTF. CDR3 DNA: TGTGCCAGCAGCTTAACAGGGCCCCGGGGCTACACCTTC.

The chain joins TRBV11-3 to TRBJ1-3; D may be TRBD1 (5 bases). This CDR3 contains 15 residues. V was cut by 5 bases and J by 2 bases, with 13 bases left in between. The germline CDR1 and CDR2 sequences are SGHNT and YENEEA. The CDR3 DNA sequence: TGTGCCAGCAGCGACCGGGGGAAGACTGGAAACACCATATATTTT. This sequence encodes CASSDRGKTGNTIYF.

The chain is built from TRBV15 and TRBJ2-1; 7 positions agree with TRBD1. V trimming: 2 bases; J trimming: 1 base; junction bases outside the gene matches: 5. This CDR3 contains 16 residues. Germline V gene sequence: CDR1 LNHNV, CDR2 YYDKDF (reference sequence). The CDR3 spells CATSRPMGQSYNEQFF. CDR3 coding DNA: TGTGCCACCAGCAGACCTATGGGACAGTCCTACAATGAGCAGTTCTTC.

This clone was seen more than once but under ten times. The V and J genes are TRBV5-1 and TRBJ2-3; 8 bases fit TRBD1. Germline trimming cut 7 bases from V and 0 bases from J; bases unmatched to any gene: 7. The CDR3 sequence is 15 residues long. CDR1 and CDR2 (germline): SGHRS, YFSETQ. DNA of the CDR3: TGCGCCAGCGGACGACAGGGGCCCAGCACAGATACGCAGTATTTT. It translates to CASGRQGPSTDTQYF.

A single count supports this clone. The chain couples TRBV11-2 to TRBJ2-1; a weak D match, TRBD2 (6 bases). V lost 5 bases and J 7 bases, leaving 24 bases between the germline ends. The CDR3 is made up of 17 amino acids. Looked up from germline, CDR1 is SGHAT and CDR2 is FQNNGV. CDR3 nucleotide sequence: TGTGCCAGCAGCCCCCGGCCGCGGCGGGGTCTTGGGAATGAGCAGTTCTTC. Protein sequence: CASSPRPRRGLGNEQFF.